This T cell receptor beta chain was obtained from a study of CD8 T cells in Susac syndrome. V dropped 1 base and J dropped 3 bases, with 13 bases sitting between them. The CDR3 is 16 amino acids. Germline CDR1 is DFQATT and CDR2 is SNEGSKA (reference sequence). RNA totalling about 0.45 to 1 ug underwent reverse transcription with random hexamers. Across 54 Vbeta and 13 Jbeta, TCR beta CDR3 was amplified with immunoSEQ multiplex PCR. From the immunoSEQ multiplex PCR reads, TCRdb called clonotypes with MiXCR, one entry per CDR3 protein. The sample consists of more than 200,000 distinct CDR3 sequences, less than 95% of them appearing once.

The source of this sequence is a human donor with Susac syndrome. Sequencing was done on a sample of CD4+ T cells from PBMCs. This sequence joins TRBV20-1 and TRBJ1-6; D is unclear. CDR3 sequence reads: CSARVGRASYNSPLHF. The CDR3 DNA is TGCAGTGCTAGAGTAGGCCGAGCCAGCTATAATTCACCCCTCCACTTT.